These T cell receptor beta chains were read from a single sample in a study of T cell changes during pregnancy in multiple sclerosis. Clones were sequenced by immunoSEQ multiplex PCR, and TCRdb holds only the in-frame ones, with some missing. The table records almost 35,000 clones, less than 95% of them present only once. Specimen: CD8+ T cells from peripheral blood mononuclear cells, collected before pregnancy. The receptors shown here come from a female donor with multiple sclerosis, enrolled in a pregnancy study. Both conserved end residues are part of each CDR3. D genes are given only for firm matches. Some rows mark clone size as missing; the rest say once, few, many or name a class of expanded clone.

cdr3_aa	cdr3_nt	clone_size	v_call	j_call	d_call
CASSEGTGGIDETQYF	TGTGCCAGCAGTGAAGGGACAGGAGGGATAGACGAGACCCAGTACTTC	.	TRBV2	TRBJ2-5	.
CASSQVTSGDTQYF	TGCGCCAGCAGCCAAGTTACTAGCGGAGATACGCAGTATTTT	.	TRBV4-1	TRBJ2-3	TRBD2
CASGHGTVAFF	TGTGCCAGCGGCCATGGGACAGTAGCTTTCTTT	medium-sized	TRBV27	TRBJ1-1	TRBD1
CASSGGVHNEQFF	TGTGCCAGCAGCGGCGGGGTTCACAATGAGCAGTTCTTC	.	TRBV7-8	TRBJ2-1	.
CASSLAGVNPTDTQYF	TGTGCCAGCAGCTTAGCAGGGGTCAACCCCACAGATACGCAGTATTTT	.	TRBV7-6	TRBJ2-3	.
CASSVEAGTIKNIQYF	TGTGCCAGCAGCGTAGAGGCGGGGACGATCAAAAACATTCAGTACTTC	.	TRBV9	TRBJ2-4	.
CASSARLNTEAFF	TGTGCCAGCAGTGCCAGGCTGAACACTGAAGCTTTCTTT	.	TRBV2	TRBJ1-1	.
CASRKTGEHTEAFF	TGTGCCAGCAGGAAAACAGGGGAGCACACTGAAGCTTTCTTT	.	TRBV7-2	TRBJ1-1	TRBD1
CASSLGLDQPQHF	TGTGCCAGCAGCTTAGGACTCGATCAGCCCCAGCATTTT	.	TRBV7-2	TRBJ1-5	.
CATRNTFAGRNTEAFF	TGTGCCACCAGAAATACATTCGCTGGGAGGAACACTGAAGCTTTCTTT	.	TRBV15	TRBJ1-1	.
CASRDRGLPFYGYTF	TGTGCCTCCAGGGACAGGGGGCTCCCCTTCTATGGCTACACCTTC	.	TRBV30	TRBJ1-2	TRBD1
CASGSAGNTEAFF	TGTGCTAGTGGTTCGGCAGGGAACACTGAAGCTTTCTTT	.	TRBV12-5	TRBJ1-1	.
CASTSLQGGNYGYTF	TGTGCCAGCACGTCATTACAGGGGGGAAACTATGGCTACACCTTC	.	TRBV11-2	TRBJ1-2	TRBD1
CATSRGGITEAFF	TGTGCCACCAGCAGAGGAGGGATCACTGAAGCTTTCTTT	.	TRBV15	TRBJ1-1	.
CASSLEQGKGYTF	TGCGCCAGCAGCTTGGAACAGGGGAAGGGCTACACCTTC	once	TRBV5-1	TRBJ1-2	TRBD1
CASSQDPEDRNIQYF	TGCGCCAGCAGCCAAGACCCGGAGGACAGAAACATTCAGTACTTC	.	TRBV4-3	TRBJ2-4	.
CASSEWGTGEETQYF	TGTGCCAGCAGTGAATGGGGGACAGGGGAAGAGACCCAGTACTTC	.	TRBV6-1	TRBJ2-5	TRBD1
CASSLTTGTGMTDTQYF	TGTGCCAGCAGCCTTACGACCGGGACAGGGATGACAGATACGCAGTATTTT	.	TRBV7-3	TRBJ2-3	TRBD1
CASSVEGAQAEKLFF	TGTGCCAGCAGCGTAGAGGGGGCGCAGGCTGAAAAACTGTTTTTT	.	TRBV9	TRBJ1-4	TRBD1
CASSPRTGTNTEAFF	TGTGCCAGCAGCCCCCGGACAGGGACGAACACTGAAGCTTTCTTT	.	TRBV7-6	TRBJ1-1	TRBD1
CASSQESDRGYTIYF	TGCGCCAGCAGCCAAGAGAGTGACAGGGGTTATACCATATATTTT	.	TRBV4-1	TRBJ1-3	TRBD1
CSVSLTVNTEAFF	TGCAGCGTCTCACTGACAGTGAACACTGAAGCTTTCTTT	.	TRBV29-1	TRBJ1-1	.
CASSQDTGVGNQPQHF	TGCGCCAGCAGCCAAGATACGGGGGTTGGCAATCAGCCCCAGCATTTT	.	TRBV4-1	TRBJ1-5	.
CASSLAGGYNEQFF	TGTGCCAGCAGCTTAGCGGGAGGGTACAATGAGCAGTTCTTC	.	TRBV7-8	TRBJ2-1	TRBD2
CSVEARTAGGSKNIQYF	TGCAGCGTTGAAGCCAGAACCGCGGGAGGTTCCAAAAACATTCAGTACTTC	once	TRBV29-1	TRBJ2-4	TRBD2